Presented here are 17 T cell receptor beta chains from one specimen sequenced in a study of cytomegalovirus exposure and HLA in healthy donors listed by TCRdb under 2017. Library prep was done by the immunoSEQ multiplex PCR assay. A mixture of 60 forward primers for TCR Vbeta segments and 13 reverse primers for TCR Jbeta segments was used in the multiplex PCR. In its TCRdb copy, this immuneACCESS table keeps in-frame sequences only and misses some clones. Where compared with another copy, unresolved V genes explain less than half of these, and the others have no known cause. The sample data list approximately 100,000 clones, and 74% of these were observed just once. The ten biggest clones cover roughly 2.7% of the sample. Material: PBMCs. These receptors were collected from a man in his forties or fifties in good health and CMV-seropositive.

CDR3 bases: TGTGCCAGCGGCCCAGAGGGAGGGCCCCAGGAGACCCAGTACTTC. Its translation is CASGPEGGPQETQYF. This chain uses TRBV7-9 with TRBJ2-5; 7 nucleotides line up with TRBD2. The CDR3 is 15 amino acids. J gave up 5 bases and V 8 bases, and 14 bases lay outside the gene matches. The germline gives CDR1 SEHNR, CDR2 FQNEAQ (reference sequence).

This chain uses TRBV28 with TRBJ2-3; 10 bases align to TRBD2. Germline trimming cut 6 bases from V and 7 bases from J; bases unmatched to any gene: 19. The CDR3 sequence is 18 residues long. Germline loops: CDR1 MDHEN, CDR2 SYDVKM. Here the CDR3 reads CASSHIAGGPVNPYTQYF. The CDR3 coding sequence is TGTGCCAGCAGCCATATAGCGGGGGGCCCGGTAAATCCGTATACGCAGTATTTT. The full variable domain, its missing parts supplied by reference TRBV28 and TRBJ2-3, is DVKVTQSSRYLVKRTGEKVFLECVQDMDHENMFWYRQDPGLGLRLIYFSYDVKMKEKGDIPEGYSVSREKKERFSLILESASTNQTSMYLCASSHIAGGPVNPYTQYFGPGTRLTVL.

J is TRBJ2-4 and V is TRBV4-1; a weak D match, TRBD2 (6 bases). The germline gives CDR1 MGHRA, CDR2 YSYEKL. With 0 bases removed from V and 5 bases from J, the gap between germline ends came to 20 bases. This CDR3 is 18 amino acids long. For the CDR3, the DNA is TGCGCCAGCAGCCAAGACCGCAGGGTGGGAGGACGTGAAAACATTCAGTACTTC. Translation: CASSQDRRVGGRENIQYF.

V usage is TRBV18 and J usage is TRBJ2-5; D might be TRBD1 (5 bases). The CDR3 consists of 16 residues. The ends were cut back, 5 bases at V and 5 bases at J, with 21 bases in the middle. CDR1 and CDR2 from the germline V gene are KGHSH and LQKENI. The CDR3 spells CASSSNQGSSQETQYF. As DNA, the CDR3 is TGTGCCAGCTCATCAAACCAGGGCTCAAGCCAGGAGACCCAGTACTTC.

The chain joins TRBV27 to TRBJ1-1; D might be TRBD1 (5 bases). Trimming left V 4 bases short and J 10 bases short, with 16 bases between. The CDR3 consists of 13 residues. Germline V gives CDR1 MNHEY, CDR2 SMNVEV (reference sequence). CDR3 nucleotides: TGTGCCAGCAGTTGGGACCGTCGGGGGGGAGCTTTCTTT. Protein sequence: CASSWDRRGGAFF.

The chain joins TRBV27 to TRBJ2-7; 12 bases line up with TRBD1. The junction had 8 bases not matched to a gene; V was cut back by 5 bases and J by 6 bases. The CDR3 is 15 amino acids. CDR1 and CDR2 from the germline V gene are MNHEY and SMNVEV (reference sequence). CDR3 nucleotide sequence: TGTGCCAGCAGTCTACGGGACAGGGGGCATCGCGAGCAGTACTTC. Translated, it gives CASSLRDRGHREQYF.

This sequence joins TRBV27 and TRBJ1-2; TRBD1 is a possible D gene (5 bases). Looked up from germline, CDR1 is MNHEY and CDR2 is SMNVEV (reference sequence). Trimming pared 4 bases from V and 5 bases from J, leaving 5 bases between. CDR3 length equals 11 residues. For the CDR3, the DNA is TGTGCCAGCAGTTCAGGGTATGGCTACACCTTC. Protein sequence: CASSSGYGYTF.

The sample holds a few counts of this clone. The chain links TRBV5-5 to TRBJ1-4; 10 bases agree with TRBD1. Unmatched junction bases numbered 10, after V lost 3 bases and J lost 8 bases. This CDR3 is 16 amino acids long. Germline V gene lookup returns CDR1 SGHKS and CDR2 YYEKEE (reference sequence). The CDR3 region is CASSWEFGTGAEKLFF. CDR3 bases: TGTGCCAGCAGCTGGGAATTCGGGACAGGGGCCGAAAAACTGTTTTTT.

This sequence joins TRBV7-9 and TRBJ1-5, with D hard to call. This CDR3 is built from 14 residues. The ends were cut back, 5 bases at V and 4 bases at J, with 12 bases in the middle. In germline, CDR1 is SEHNR, CDR2 FQNEAQ (reference sequence). The CDR3 nucleotides are TGTGCCAGCAGCCTACCTGGGCCAAATCAGCCCCAGCATTTT. This translates into CASSLPGPNQPQHF.

This clone has just a few counts. This chain joins TRBV2 and TRBJ1-6, with D perhaps TRBD1 (5 bases). The CDR3 is 15 residues long. Per the germline V gene, CDR1 is SNHLY and CDR2 is FYNNEI. The ends were cut back, 3 bases at V and 6 bases at J, with 12 bases in the middle. Here the CDR3 DNA reads TGTGCCAGCAGTGACAGGGTTTTCGGTAATTCACCCCTCCACTTT. It yields the protein CASSDRVFGNSPLHF.

The gene calls are TRBV6-1 and TRBJ2-1; D possibly corresponds to TRBD2 (6 bases). V lost 4 bases to trimming and J lost 7 bases, with 14 bases between them. The CDR3 length is 14 residues. The germline gives CDR1 MNHNS, CDR2 SASEGT. The CDR3 bases are TGTGCCAGCAGTGCTAGCGACTCCCGGAATGAGCAGTTCTTC. Protein: CASSASDSRNEQFF.

The chain couples TRBV2 to TRBJ2-7; 8 bases match TRBD1. The CDR3 has 15 residues. Germline loops: CDR1 SNHLY, CDR2 FYNNEI. V gave up 4 bases and J gave up 0 bases; unmatched junction bases: 5. As DNA, the CDR3 is TGTGCCAGCAGTGTGGACAGGGCGAGCTCCTACGAGCAGTACTTC. This encodes CASSVDRASSYEQYF.

The chain uses TRBV9 and TRBJ1-3, with 7 bases lining up with TRBD1. J gave up 2 bases and V 0 bases, and 2 bases lay outside the gene matches. Germline values: CDR1 SGDLS, CDR2 YYNGEE. CDR3 length equals 15 residues. DNA for the CDR3: TGTGCCAGCAGCGTAGGTACAGGGGCTGGAAACACCATATATTTT. It translates to CASSVGTGAGNTIYF.

The gene calls are TRBV7-3 and TRBJ2-2; TRBD2 matches at 10 bases. Germline V gene lookup returns CDR1 SGHTA and CDR2 FQGTGA. CDR3 length: 19 residues. Germline trimming cut 5 bases from V and 0 bases from J; bases unmatched to any gene: 12. This CDR3 reads CASSPRGSSGRTNTGELFF. The CDR3 coding sequence is TGTGCCAGCAGCCCTAGGGGGAGTAGCGGGAGGACGAACACCGGGGAGCTGTTTTTT.

This chain connects TRBV20-1 to TRBJ1-1, with TRBD1 as a possible D gene (6 bases). This CDR3 has 11 amino acids. V was pared by 5 bases and J by 5 bases, with 9 bases between. Germline V gene sequence: CDR1 DFQATT, CDR2 SNEGSKA (reference sequence). The CDR3 protein is CSALGQTEAFF. As DNA, the CDR3 is TGCAGTGCTCTCGGACAGACTGAAGCTTTCTTT.

This clone is a singleton in its sample. J is TRBJ1-5 and V is TRBV11-2; no reliable D call. With 1 base removed from V and 4 bases from J, the gap between germline ends came to 11 bases. Per the germline V gene, CDR1 is SGHAT and CDR2 is FQNNGV. The CDR3 has 15 residues. CDR3 nucleotide sequence: TGTGCCAGCAGCTTAGGGAGTGGGTTTAATCAGCCCCAGCATTTT. This codes for CASSLGSGFNQPQHF.

This CDR3 is CASSFSGTDTQYF. CDR3 DNA sequence: TGCGCCAGCAGCTTTAGCGGGACAGATACGCAGTATTTT. This chain uses TRBV5-1 with TRBJ2-3; 7 bases line up with TRBD2. CDR1 SGHRS and CDR2 YFSETQ come from the germline V gene. V lost 2 bases, J lost 3 bases, and 0 bases stayed unmatched. The CDR3 covers 13 residues.